These 5 T cell receptor beta chains share one sample of origin, sequenced in a study of T cells in Graves' hyperthyroidism and ophthalmopathy. There were TCR beta CDR3 regions amplified from RNA transcripts. First-round RT-PCR with HTBI primers amplified the TCR CDR3 region. TCRdb re-called the multiplex PCR reads with MiXCR, one entry per CDR3 protein. The table includes some 720,000 distinct CDR3 sequences, 16% detected once. Source material: blood. The receptors stem from a young man with Graves' hyperthyroidism.

This clonotype was seen a few times. V is TRBV30 and J is TRBJ1-1; D is unresolved. In germline, CDR1 is GTSNPN, CDR2 SVGIG (reference sequence). This CDR3 has 13 residues. V lost 2 bases and J 11 bases, leaving 18 bases between the germline ends. CDR3 region: CAWSPVMYLKAFF. Written as DNA, the CDR3 is TGTGCCTGGAGTCCGGTGATGTACCTAAAGGCTTTCTTT.

This clonotype was recorded a few times. The chain's CDR3 is CASSSLLRGGKRWYTF. In DNA, the CDR3 is TGTGCCAGCAGTTCCCTACTCCGAGGGGGAAAGAGATGGTACACCTTC. The chain links TRBV27 to TRBJ1-2, with D perhaps matching TRBD1 (6 bases). The V and J ends lost 4 bases and 11 bases respectively, with 26 bases between them. The V gene's germline CDR1 is MNHEY and CDR2 SMNVEV (reference sequence). The CDR3 loop spans 16 amino acids.

This clonotype has only a few counts. The CDR3 DNA sequence: TGTGCCAGCAGTTTCATAGGGGGCAATGAGCAGTTCTTC. This sequence encodes CASSFIGGNEQFF. The genes are TRBV12-3 or TRBV12-4 and TRBJ2-1, with a possible D match to TRBD1 (6 bases). The V and J ends lost 3 bases and 6 bases respectively, with 9 bases between them. The CDR3 is 13 amino acids.

This clonotype was counted a few times. The chain has TRBV7-3 and TRBJ2-1, with TRBD1 matching 10 bases. The CDR3 length is 15 residues. Germline lookup yields CDR1 SGHTA and CDR2 FQGTGA. Unmatched junction bases numbered 3, after V lost 0 bases and J lost 7 bases. CDR3 region: CASSLTRTGGNEQFF. Here the CDR3 DNA reads TGTGCCAGCAGCTTAACGAGGACAGGGGGGAATGAGCAGTTCTTC.

The chain uses TRBV12-3 or TRBV12-4 and TRBJ1-5, with D perhaps TRBD1 (5 bases). CDR3 length: 16 residues. V dropped 1 base and J dropped 4 bases, with 14 bases sitting between them. The CDR3 here is CASSLDRGVRNQPQHF. The CDR3 region has the DNA TGTGCCAGCAGTTTAGACAGAGGGGTACGTAATCAGCCCCAGCATTTT.